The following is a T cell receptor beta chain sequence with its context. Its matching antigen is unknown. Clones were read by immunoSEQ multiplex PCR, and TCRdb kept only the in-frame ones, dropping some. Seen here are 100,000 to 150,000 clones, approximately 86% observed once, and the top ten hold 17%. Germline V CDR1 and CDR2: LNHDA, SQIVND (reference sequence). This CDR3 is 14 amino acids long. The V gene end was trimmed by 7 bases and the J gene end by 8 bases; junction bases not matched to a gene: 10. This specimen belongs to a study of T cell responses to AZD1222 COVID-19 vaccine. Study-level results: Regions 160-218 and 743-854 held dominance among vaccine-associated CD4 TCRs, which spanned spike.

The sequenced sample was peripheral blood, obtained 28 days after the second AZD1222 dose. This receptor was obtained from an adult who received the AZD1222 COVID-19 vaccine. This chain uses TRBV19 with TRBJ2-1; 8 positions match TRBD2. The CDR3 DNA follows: TGTGCCAGTACTGAGCGGGGGCCGGTGGATGAGCAGTTCTTC. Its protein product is CASTERGPVDEQFF.